This TCR beta chain was retrieved from a study of beta chain features in type 1 diabetes. Study at large: All samples yielded 85 million to 130 million examined sorted cells. Study results and caveats: TCRB CDR3 length was moderately but significantly reduced in all four CD4+ subsets of Type 1 diabetes patients. VDJ junctions in type 1 diabetes patients carried more deletions and fewer insertions.

The germline V and J ends were trimmed by 2 bases and 5 bases, with 10 bases remaining between them. The V gene's germline CDR1 is KGHSH and CDR2 LQKENI. The CDR3 consists of 14 residues. On this clone: Its antigen is not known.

Central memory, naive, regulatory and stem cell-like memory CD4+ cells were sorted by CD45RO/CCR7/CD25/CD127/CD95/CD27. What was sequenced were expressed TCRB transcripts, since all of the isolated RNA had been reverse transcribed. Assay used: immunoSEQ multiplex PCR; TCRdb lists only in-frame clones, some missing. The table records around 140,000 clones, 9% of them present only once. Sequencing was carried out using central memory CD4+ T cells from blood. The chain employs TRBV18 and TRBJ1-5; no clear D gene. This TCR derives from a man aged 25-40 years with type 1 diabetes. The CDR3 DNA sequence: TGTGCCAGCTCACCATCAGGCGGGGATCAGCCCCAGCATTTT. Translated, it gives CASSPSGGDQPQHF. The variable domain in full, completed from reference TRBV18 and TRBJ1-5, reads NAGVMQNPRHLVRRRGQEARLRCSPMKGHSHVYWYRQLPEEGLKFMVYLQKENIIDESGMPKERFSAEFPKEGPSILRIQQVVRGDSAAYFCASSPSGGDQPQHFGDGTRLSIL.